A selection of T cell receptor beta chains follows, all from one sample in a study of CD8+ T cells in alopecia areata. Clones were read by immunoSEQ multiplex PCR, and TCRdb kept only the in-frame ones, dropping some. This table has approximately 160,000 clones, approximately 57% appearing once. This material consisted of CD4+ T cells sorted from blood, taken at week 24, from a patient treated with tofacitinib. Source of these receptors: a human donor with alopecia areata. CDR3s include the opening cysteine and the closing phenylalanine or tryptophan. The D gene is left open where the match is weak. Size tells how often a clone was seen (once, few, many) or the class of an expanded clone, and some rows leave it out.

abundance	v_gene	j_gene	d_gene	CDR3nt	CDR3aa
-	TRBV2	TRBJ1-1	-	TGTGCCAGCAGTGACGGACGTGCGACTGAAGCTTTCTTT	CASSDGRATEAFF
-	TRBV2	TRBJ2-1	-	TGTGCCAGCAGTCGATACAGGGATAATGAGCAGTTCTTC	CASSRYRDNEQFF
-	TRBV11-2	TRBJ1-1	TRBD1	TGTGCCAGCAGCCTAACAGGGGGCGAAGGCACTGAAGCTTTCTTT	CASSLTGGEGTEAFF
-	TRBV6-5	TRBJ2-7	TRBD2	TGTGCCAGCAGTGCCGGGACTACTGTCTACGAGCAGTACTTC	CASSAGTTVYEQYF
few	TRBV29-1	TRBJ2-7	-	TGCAGCGTTGTGGGGCAATTCGGATCCTACGAGCAGTACTTC	CSVVGQFGSYEQYF
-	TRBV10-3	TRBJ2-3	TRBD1	TGTGCCATCAGTGCGGACAGGGCCCCAGATACGCAGTATTTT	CAISADRAPDTQYF
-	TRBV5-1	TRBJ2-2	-	TGCGCCAGCAGCTTCTCGACAGCCCCTTCCACCGGGGAGCTGTTTTTT	CASSFSTAPSTGELFF
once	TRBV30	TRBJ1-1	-	TGTGCCTGGAGCCGGGCCTCGGGGACTGAAGCTTTCTTT	CAWSRASGTEAFF
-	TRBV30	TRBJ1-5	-	TGTGCCTGGAGTGTACGGAGCAATCAGCCCCAGCATTTT	CAWSVRSNQPQHF
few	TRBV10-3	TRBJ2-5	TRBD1	TGTGCCATCAGGGGACAGGGTGAAGAGACCCAGTACTTC	CAIRGQGEETQYF
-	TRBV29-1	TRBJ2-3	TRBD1	TGCAGCGCTTCGAGGGCAGGGGGCTCCACAGATACGCAGTATTTT	CSASRAGGSTDTQYF
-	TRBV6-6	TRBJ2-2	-	TGTGCCAGCAGGGAGGGTCCCGGGGAGCTGTTTTTT	CASREGPGELFF
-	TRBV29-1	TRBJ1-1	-	TGCAGCGTTGTAAACAGGGTGGGAAACACTGAAGCTTTCTTT	CSVVNRVGNTEAFF
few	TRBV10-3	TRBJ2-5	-	TGTGCCATCAGTGCTCGGGGTGAGACCCAGTACTTC	CAISARGETQYF
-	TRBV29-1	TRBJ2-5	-	TGCAGCGTTGAAGGACATTCGGGGGAGACCCAGTACTTC	CSVEGHSGETQYF
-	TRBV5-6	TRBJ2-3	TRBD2	TGTGCCAGCAGCTCCGGACTAGCGGCCACAGATACGCAGTATTTT	CASSSGLAATDTQYF
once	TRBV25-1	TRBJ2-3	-	TGTGCCAGCAGTGAAGTGGGTTACACAGATACGCAGTATTTT	CASSEVGYTDTQYF
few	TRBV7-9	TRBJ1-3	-	TGTGCCAGCAGAAACCTTGGAAACACCATATATTTT	CASRNLGNTIYF
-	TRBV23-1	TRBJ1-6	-	TGCGCCAGCAGTCAATTGACCTGGGGTTCACCCCTCCACTTT	CASSQLTWGSPLHF
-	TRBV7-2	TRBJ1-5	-	TGTGCCAGCAGCTTAGTGGGGACGGATAGCAATCAGCCCCAGCATTTT	CASSLVGTDSNQPQHF
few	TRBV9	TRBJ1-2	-	TGTGCCAGCACTTCGGGTCAGCTGAACTATGGCTACACCTTC	CASTSGQLNYGYTF
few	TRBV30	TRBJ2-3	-	TGTGCCTGGAGTGGTACAGATACGCAGTATTTT	CAWSGTDTQYF
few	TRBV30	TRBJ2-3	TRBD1	TGTGCCTGTCACGACAGGGGGCGTACGGATACGCAGTATTTT	CACHDRGRTDTQYF
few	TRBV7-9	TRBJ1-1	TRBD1	TGTGCCAGCAGCTCGGGACAGGGGAGGGTCGGAACTGAAGCTTTCTTT	CASSSGQGRVGTEAFF
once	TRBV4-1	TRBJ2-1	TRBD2	TGCGCCAGCAGCCACCCCCCACCGGGACTAGCGGGGGGCCAGTTCTTC	CASSHPPPGLAGGQFF
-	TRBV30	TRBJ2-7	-	TGTGCCTGGAGTGTACAGGCACCCTACGAGCAGTACTTC	CAWSVQAPYEQYF
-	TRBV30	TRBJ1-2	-	TGTGCCTGGCGGCAGGGAGGGAACTATGGCTACACCTTC	CAWRQGGNYGYTF
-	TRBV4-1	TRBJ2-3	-	TGCGCCAGCAGCCAAGAGAATGTGCATACGCAGTATTTT	CASSQENVHTQYF
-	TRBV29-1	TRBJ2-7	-	TGCAGCGTTAGGGGGGTCTTCTCCTCCGAGCAGTACTTC	CSVRGVFSSEQYF
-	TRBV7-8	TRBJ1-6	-	TGTGCCAGCAGCTTAACACCGGGGGTTAATTCACCCCTCCACTTT	CASSLTPGVNSPLHF
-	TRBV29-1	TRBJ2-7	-	TGCAGCGCAGGGCGGCAGTTGGGCTACGAGCAGTACTTC	CSAGRQLGYEQYF
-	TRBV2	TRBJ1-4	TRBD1	TGTGCCAGCAACGGACAGGTGGATGAAAAACTGTTTTTT	CASNGQVDEKLFF
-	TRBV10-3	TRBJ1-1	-	TGTGCCATCAGTGAGTCGGCCTATACAGATAACACTGAAGCTTTCTTT	CAISESAYTDNTEAFF
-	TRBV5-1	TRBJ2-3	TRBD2	TGCGCCAGTACGGGGGGGCAGAAGCTTGGCACAGATACGCAGTATTTT	CASTGGQKLGTDTQYF
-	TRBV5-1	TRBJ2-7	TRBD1	TGCGCCAGCAGCAACAGGAAGGGACAGTCCTACGAGCAGTACTTC	CASSNRKGQSYEQYF
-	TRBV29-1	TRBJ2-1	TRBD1	TGCAGCGTTGGCGGCAGGGGGCTTTACAATGAGCAGTTCTTC	CSVGGRGLYNEQFF